The 27 T cell receptor beta chains below were found in one sample sequenced in a study of regulatory T cells in long-lasting Graves disease. Time point described: newly diagnosed GD, antithyroid drugs for less than 3 months. From RNA extracted from PBMCs, the TCR library was made. Investigators prepared the TCR beta libraries by applying iRepertoire HTBI primers and Arm-PCR of CDR3 regions. TCRdb reprocessed the multiplex PCR reads with MiXCR, giving one entry per CDR3 protein. Altogether about 540,000 distinct CDR3 sequences are present, approximately 15% being singletons, with the ten largest covering 8.5% to 10%. The sample was also reused in another study, on T cells in Graves' hyperthyroidism and ophthalmopathy.

The specimen comprised peripheral blood mononuclear cells (PBMCs), sampled at new diagnosis, from a patient treated with antithyroid drugs. The receptors were gathered from a man aged 25 to 45 with Graves disease.

Ten or more counts support this clonotype. J is TRBJ2-1 and V is TRBV19; maybe TRBD1 (6 bases). The CDR3 spans 17 residues. V lost 7 bases to trimming and J lost 1 base, with 20 bases between them. Looked up from germline, CDR1 is LNHDA and CDR2 is SQIVND (reference sequence). The CDR3, as DNA: TGTGCCAGTAATAGACAGGTACATTCGACTTCCTACAATGAGCAGTTCTTC. It codes for CASNRQVHSTSYNEQFF.

At least ten counts were recorded for this clonotype. V gene TRBV11-1 combines with J gene TRBJ2-1; D gene ambiguous. The germline gives CDR1 SGHAT, CDR2 FQDESV (reference sequence). V was clipped by 5 bases and J by 0 bases, with 11 bases between them. The CDR3 runs 15 residues. The CDR3 sequence: CASSQYSSSYNEQFF. In DNA form, the CDR3 reads TGTGCCAGCAGCCAATACTCGAGCTCCTACAATGAGCAGTTCTTC. Filled out from reference TRBV11-1 and TRBJ2-1, the complete variable domain reads EAEVAQSPRYKITEKSQAVAFWCDPISGHATLYWYRQILGQGPELLVQFQDESVVDDSQLPKDRFSAERLKGVDSTLKIQPAELGDSAMYLCASSQYSSSYNEQFFGPGTRLTVL.

Many counts were recorded for this clonotype. J is TRBJ1-5 and V is TRBV5-5; no reliable D call. This CDR3 spans 13 amino acids. Germline loops: CDR1 SGHKS, CDR2 YYEKEE (reference sequence). V lost 1 base and J lost 3, with 5 bases in between. For the CDR3, the DNA is TGTGCCAGCAGCTTGATGCACAATCAGCCCCAGCATTTT. Translation gives CASSLMHNQPQHF.

This clonotype occurred many times. This chain links TRBV29-1 with TRBJ2-7; 7 bases line up with TRBD2. The V gene's germline CDR1 is SQVTM and CDR2 ANQGSEA. The CDR3 loop spans 13 amino acids. J lost 4 bases, V lost 4 bases, and 7 bases had no gene match. CDR3 sequence: CSVGRMGGYEQYF. Written as DNA, the CDR3 is TGCAGCGTTGGTAGAATGGGGGGGTACGAGCAGTACTTC.

The chain joins TRBV7-7 to TRBJ2-5, with D tentatively TRBD1 (6 bases). This CDR3 region has 14 residues. The V end lost 5 bases, the J end lost 0 bases, and 10 bases lay between the germline ends. The V gene's germline CDR1 is SSHAT and CDR2 FNYEAQ (reference sequence). This CDR3 is CASSRTEYQETQYF. The CDR3 DNA sequence: TGTGCCAGCAGCCGGACAGAATACCAAGAGACCCAGTACTTC.

This clonotype has ten or more counts. The rearrangement links TRBV12-3 or TRBV12-4 to TRBJ1-1; possible D gene TRBD1, 5 bases. The CDR3 spans 14 residues. V lost 0 bases to trimming and J lost 12 bases, with 17 bases between them. The CDR3 DNA reads TGTGCCAGCAGTTTAGCGCGGGCTAAAGAGGGGCCTTTCTTT. The encoded protein is CASSLARAKEGPFF.

This chain connects TRBV12-3 or TRBV12-4 to TRBJ2-1; unclear D gene. Trimming shortened V by 3 bases and J by 4 bases, and 19 bases separated the two germline ends. The CDR3 sequence is 17 residues long. CDR3 nucleotide sequence: TGTGCCAGCAGTTTGCACGTCCTCCGTCCCATATACAATGAGCAGTTCTTC. This codes for CASSLHVLRPIYNEQFF.

This clonotype has just a few counts. The chain combines TRBV6-1 with TRBJ2-1; D is uncertain. Trimming cost V 5 bases and J 7 bases, with 15 bases left between them. Germline V lookup: CDR1 MNHNS, CDR2 SASEGT. The CDR3 contains 14 residues. CDR3 coding DNA: TGTGCCAGCAGTCCGAACGTTATGGGGAATGAGCAGTTCTTC. Translation gives CASSPNVMGNEQFF.

There are a few counts of this clonotype. V and J are TRBV4-1 and TRBJ2-4, with 7 bases that match TRBD2. The CDR3 has 16 amino acids. V was pared by 0 bases and J by 0 bases, with 2 bases of the junction left unmatched. CDR1 MGHRA and CDR2 YSYEKL come from the germline V gene. For the CDR3, the DNA is TGCGCCAGCAGCCAAGAGGGCGGGGGAGCCAAAAACATTCAGTACTTC. Its translation is CASSQEGGGAKNIQYF.

The chain combines TRBV29-1 with TRBJ1-2; 7 positions match TRBD1. This CDR3 has 17 amino acids. J lost 4 bases, V lost 8 bases, and 22 bases had no gene match. The V gene's germline CDR1 is SQVTM and CDR2 ANQGSEA. The CDR3 loop reads CSFRGQLDEPGPYGYTF. The CDR3 region has the DNA TGCAGCTTCCGGGGACAGCTGGACGAGCCGGGGCCCTATGGCTACACCTTC.

Many counts were recorded for this clonotype. The gene calls are TRBV24-1 and TRBJ2-2; no reliable D call. Trimming took 2 bases from V and 2 from J, leaving 11 bases between them. Germline CDR1 is KGHDR and CDR2 is SFDVKD. CDR3 length equals 16 residues. The CDR3 region has the DNA TGTGCCACCAGTGATTCGGTCTCACCTAACACCGGGGAGCTGTTTTTT. Translating it yields CATSDSVSPNTGELFF.

This sequence joins TRBV29-1 and TRBJ2-6; D possibly corresponds to TRBD1 (5 bases). CDR3 length equals 14 residues. The V end was cut by 3 bases, the J end by 0 bases, with 6 bases between. From germline, CDR1 is SQVTM and CDR2 ANQGSEA. The DNA of the CDR3 is TGCAGCGTTGATGGGGCCTCTGGGGCCAACGTCCTGACTTTC. This codes for CSVDGASGANVLTF.

A word on this clonotype: Since a far larger clone is one base different, this is likely a read error. V gene TRBV7-3 combines with J gene TRBJ2-7; D is possibly TRBD1 or TRBD2 (6 bases each). The germline V and J ends were trimmed by 0 bases and 7 bases, with 16 bases remaining between them. Germline lookup yields CDR1 SGHTA and CDR2 FQGTGA. This CDR3 contains 15 residues. CDR3 sequence reads: CASSLTGDGGHEQYF. CDR3 sequence (DNA): TGTGCCAGCAGCTTAACTGGGGACGGGGGCCATGAGCAGTACTTC.

This clonotype showed up just a few times. V usage is TRBV20-1 and J usage is TRBJ2-1; 7 bases fit TRBD2. Per the germline V gene, CDR1 is DFQATT and CDR2 is SNEGSKA (reference sequence). V trimming: 0 bases; J trimming: 0 bases; junction bases outside the gene matches: 14. CDR3 length equals 19 residues. CDR3 residues: CSARDPKARLASSYNEQFF. In DNA form, the CDR3 reads TGCAGTGCTAGAGATCCTAAAGCACGACTAGCCAGCTCCTACAATGAGCAGTTCTTC.

The genes are TRBV5-4 and TRBJ2-1, with D possibly TRBD2 on 5 matching bases. This CDR3 has 15 residues. The germline V and J ends were trimmed by 9 bases and 5 bases, with 21 bases remaining between them. Per germline, CDR1 SGHNT and CDR2 YYREEE (reference sequence). CDR3: CATNPEGPGDNEQFF. CDR3 nucleotide sequence: TGTGCCACCAACCCGGAAGGACCCGGGGACAATGAGCAGTTCTTC.

This clonotype was counted many times. The chain couples TRBV28 to TRBJ2-2, with TRBD2 as a possible D gene (5 bases). Trimming removed 4 bases at V and 1 base at J, with 10 bases between. CDR1 MDHEN and CDR2 SYDVKM come from the germline V gene. The CDR3 sequence is 15 residues long. CDR3 coding DNA: TGTGCCAGCAGTTATCCGAGCGGGAACACCGGGGAGCTGTTTTTT. Its translation: CASSYPSGNTGELFF. Together with reference TRBV28 and TRBJ2-2, the CDR3 gives the full variable domain: DVKVTQSSRYLVKRTGEKVFLECVQDMDHENMFWYRQDPGLGLRLIYFSYDVKMKEKGDIPEGYSVSREKKERFSLILESASTNQTSMYLCASSYPSGNTGELFFGEGSRLTVL.

V gene TRBV30 combines with J gene TRBJ1-5; D is uncertain. V was cut by 2 bases and J by 0 bases, with 8 bases left in between. The CDR3 is 14 residues long. The germline gives CDR1 GTSNPN, CDR2 SVGIG (reference sequence). The CDR3 DNA reads TGTGCCTGGAGTAGGCAGGCTAGCAATCAGCCCCAGCATTTT. Translation gives CAWSRQASNQPQHF.

The J gene is TRBJ1-2, the V gene TRBV6-1, with 8 bases that match TRBD1. V dropped 4 bases and J dropped 4; count of bases not matched to a gene: 5. CDR1 MNHNS and CDR2 SASEGT come from the germline V gene. CDR3 size: 14 residues. In DNA, the CDR3 is TGTGCCAGCAGTGGGACAGGGATCTCCTATGGCTACACCTTC. Translation gives CASSGTGISYGYTF.

In its sample, this clonotype was seen many times. V and J are TRBV5-1 and TRBJ2-5; D not certain. Trimming cost V 4 bases and J 0 bases, with 13 bases left between them. The CDR3 is 15 residues long. Germline CDR1 is SGHRS and CDR2 is YFSETQ. The CDR3 spells CASSPTGRDQETQYF. Written as DNA, the CDR3 is TGCGCCAGCAGCCCGACGGGTCGAGACCAAGAGACCCAGTACTTC. The full variable domain, completed using reference TRBV5-1 and TRBJ2-5, is KAGVTQTPRYLIKTRGQQVTLSCSPISGHRSVSWYQQTPGQGLQFLFEYFSETQRNKGNFPGRFSGRQFSNSRSEMNVSTLELGDSALYLCASSPTGRDQETQYFGPGTRLLVL.

The CDR3 region is CASSQGRLGPYEQYF. DNA for the CDR3: TGCGCCAGCAGCCAAGGTCGACTGGGCCCCTACGAGCAGTACTTC. V usage is TRBV4-1 and J usage is TRBJ2-7, with D uncertain. Trimming took 1 base from V and 2 from J, leaving 12 bases between them. CDR3 length: 15 amino acids. Germline V gene sequence: CDR1 MGHRA, CDR2 YSYEKL.

In its sample, this clonotype was seen many times. The V and J genes are TRBV28 and TRBJ2-7, with 9 bases fitting TRBD1. The germline gives CDR1 MDHEN, CDR2 SYDVKM. The CDR3 loop spans 15 amino acids. J was trimmed by 3 bases and V by 3 bases; bases with no gene match: 6. The CDR3 here is CASSFRDRAFYEQYF. The DNA for the CDR3 is TGTGCCAGCAGTTTTAGGGACAGGGCGTTCTACGAGCAGTACTTC.

This clonotype appeared many times. The chain joins TRBV20-1 to TRBJ2-1; D unclear. The CDR3 sequence is 10 residues long. Trimming left V 4 bases short and J 12 bases short, with 10 bases between. Germline V lookup: CDR1 DFQATT, CDR2 SNEGSKA (reference sequence). The CDR3 bases are TGCAGTGCTATTTTCGGCCGGCAGTTCTTC. Translated: CSAIFGRQFF.

The gene calls are TRBV20-1 and TRBJ2-7; D is ambiguous. The V and J ends lost 3 bases and 6 bases respectively, with 6 bases between them. Germline values: CDR1 DFQATT, CDR2 SNEGSKA (reference sequence). The CDR3 is made up of 10 amino acids. The CDR3 nucleotides are TGCAGTGCTAGCGGCCGCGAGCAGTACTTC. As protein: CSASGREQYF.

This clonotype was detected ten times or more. This chain uses TRBV14 with TRBJ1-6; D is perhaps TRBD1 (5 bases). This CDR3 is 16 amino acids long. Looked up from germline, CDR1 is SGHDN and CDR2 is FVKESK. The V end lost 1 base, the J end lost 4 bases, and 11 bases lay between the germline ends. The CDR3 here is CASSQVGQGYNSPLHF. CDR3 sequence (DNA): TGTGCCAGCAGCCAAGTGGGGCAGGGTTATAATTCACCCCTCCACTTT.

Comment on this clonotype: A much bigger clone sits one base away, suggesting this may be a read error. The chain recombines TRBV12-3 or TRBV12-4 with TRBJ2-7; perhaps TRBD2 as D (7 bases). This CDR3 has 12 residues. V lost 6 bases, J lost 7 bases, and 13 bases lay in between. The CDR3 DNA is TGTGCCAGCAGCCAGGGGAGGGGTGAGCAGTACTTC. Its protein product is CASSQGRGEQYF.

The CDR3 DNA reads TGTGCCAGCAGCCGTAATAGCGGGAGCACAGATACGCAGTATTTT. Its translation is CASSRNSGSTDTQYF. J is TRBJ2-3 and V is TRBV5-5, with TRBD2 identical over 7 bases. The CDR3 extends over 15 amino acids. Trimming at V came to 4 bases and at J to 0 bases, leaving 5 bases not matched to a gene. The germline V gene encodes CDR1 SGHKS and CDR2 YYEKEE (reference sequence).

The gene calls are TRBV6-1 and TRBJ1-1; the match to TRBD1 covers 11 bases. The germline gives CDR1 MNHNS, CDR2 SASEGT. The CDR3 has 16 residues. V lost 6 bases, J lost 5 bases, and 11 bases stayed unmatched. CDR3 in amino acids: CASSRTGGKRKTEAFF. DNA for the CDR3: TGTGCCAGCAGCCGGACAGGGGGCAAAAGAAAGACTGAAGCTTTCTTT.